This T cell receptor (beta chain) emerged from a study of T cells expressing NK-cell markers. Study-wide background: Beta-chain profiling covered CD3+CD56+NKG2C+, CD3+CD56+NKG2C- and CD3+CD56-NKG2C+ sorted subsets. Whole-study findings and limits: Roughly 1.0-8% of CD8+ T cells in a handful of donors belonged to dominant NKG2C+ clonotypes.

Germline V lookup: CDR1 SNHLY, CDR2 FYNNEI. This CDR3 has 12 amino acids. The authors generated TCR beta cDNA through 5'RACE template switching with UMIs. TCRdb reprocessed the 5' RACE reads; each CDR3 protein has one entry and no DNA is given. Its listing shows about 550,000 distinct CDR3 sequences. Concerning this clonotype itself: Its target is unknown.

Sample: blood T cells: a sorted CD56 or NKG2C T cell subset, CD4+ or CD8+ T cells, or bulk PBMC T cells (not recorded which). The sequence was collected from a man aged 18 to 29 in good health. The J gene is TRBJ1-2, the V gene TRBV2. This CDR3 is CASSEGGYGYTF.